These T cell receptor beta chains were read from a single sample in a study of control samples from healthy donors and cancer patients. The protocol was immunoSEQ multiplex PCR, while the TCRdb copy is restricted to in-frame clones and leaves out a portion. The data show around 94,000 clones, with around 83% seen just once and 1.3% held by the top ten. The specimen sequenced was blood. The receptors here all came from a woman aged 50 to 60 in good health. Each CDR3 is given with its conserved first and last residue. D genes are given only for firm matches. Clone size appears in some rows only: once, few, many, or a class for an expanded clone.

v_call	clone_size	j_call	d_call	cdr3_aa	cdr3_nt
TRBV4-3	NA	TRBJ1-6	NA	CASSQGRNNSPLHF	TGCGCCAGCAGCCAGGGACGGAATAATTCACCCCTCCACTTT
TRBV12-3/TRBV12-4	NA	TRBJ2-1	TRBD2	CASSGLAGSGQFF	TGTGCCAGCAGTGGACTAGCGGGGTCGGGGCAGTTCTTC
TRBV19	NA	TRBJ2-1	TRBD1	CASSLDRGTYNEQFF	TGTGCCAGTAGCTTAGACAGGGGGACCTACAATGAGCAGTTCTTC
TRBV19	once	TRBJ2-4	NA	CASSILGIQGPLAKNIQYF	TGTGCCAGTAGTATATTGGGGATTCAAGGGCCACTAGCCAAAAACATTCAGTACTTC
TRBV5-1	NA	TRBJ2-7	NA	CASSFNGQGSSYEQYF	TGCGCCAGCAGCTTCAACGGGCAGGGGAGCTCCTACGAGCAGTACTTC
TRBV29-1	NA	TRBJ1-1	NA	CSVRTGGGTEAFF	TGCAGCGTTCGAACTGGGGGGGGCACTGAAGCTTTCTTT
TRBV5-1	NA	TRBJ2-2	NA	CASSFSGGPGELFF	TGCGCCAGCAGCTTTTCCGGGGGCCCCGGGGAGCTGTTTTTT
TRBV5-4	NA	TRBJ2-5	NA	CASSLDPLGETQYF	TGTGCCAGCAGCTTGGATCCCTTAGGAGAGACCCAGTACTTC
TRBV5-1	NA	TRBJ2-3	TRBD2	CASSPDGVAGARDTQYF	TGCGCCAGCAGCCCGGATGGGGTAGCGGGGGCCAGGGATACGCAGTATTTT
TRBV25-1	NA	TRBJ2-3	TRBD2	CASSDLAVLTDTQYF	TGTGCCAGCAGTGACCTAGCGGTCTTAACAGATACGCAGTATTTT
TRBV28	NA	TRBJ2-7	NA	CASSSGYTYEQYF	TGTGCCAGCAGTTCAGGGTATACCTACGAGCAGTACTTC
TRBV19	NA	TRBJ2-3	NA	CASSISQGADTQYF	TGTGCCAGTAGTATATCTCAGGGAGCCGATACGCAGTATTTT
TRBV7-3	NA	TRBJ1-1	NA	CASRSGRLTEAFF	TGTGCCAGCAGATCCGGACGTCTCACTGAAGCTTTCTTT
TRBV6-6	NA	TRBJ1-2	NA	CASSPRNRDYTF	TGTGCCAGCAGCCCCAGGAATAGAGACTACACCTTC
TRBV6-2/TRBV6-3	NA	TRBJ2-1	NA	CASSYRPPRGENNEQFF	TGTGCCAGCAGTTACCGTCCCCCTCGCGGGGAAAACAATGAGCAGTTCTTC
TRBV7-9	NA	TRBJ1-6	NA	CASSFQPGRANSPLHF	TGTGCCAGCAGCTTCCAACCGGGACGTGCAAATTCACCCCTCCACTTT
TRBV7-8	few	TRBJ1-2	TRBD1	CASSLAGQGSYGYTF	TGTGCCAGCAGCTTAGCGGGACAGGGGAGCTATGGCTACACCTTC
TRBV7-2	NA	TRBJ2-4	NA	CASSPSPGRGIQYF	TGTGCCAGCAGCCCCTCCCCGGGCAGGGGCATTCAGTACTTC